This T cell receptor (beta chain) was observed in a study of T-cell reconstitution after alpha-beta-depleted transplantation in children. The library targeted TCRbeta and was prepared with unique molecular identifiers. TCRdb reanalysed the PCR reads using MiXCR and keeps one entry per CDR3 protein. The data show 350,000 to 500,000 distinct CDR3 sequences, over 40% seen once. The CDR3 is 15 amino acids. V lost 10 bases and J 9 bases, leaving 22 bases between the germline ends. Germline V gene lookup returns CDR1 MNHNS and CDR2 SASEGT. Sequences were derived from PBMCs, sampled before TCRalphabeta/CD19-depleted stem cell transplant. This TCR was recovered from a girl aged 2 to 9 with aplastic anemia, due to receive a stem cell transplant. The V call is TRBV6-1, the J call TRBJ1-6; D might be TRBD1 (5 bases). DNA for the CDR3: TGTGCCACCTTCAGGGACCCCGGGAGGGGTTCACCCCTCCACTTT. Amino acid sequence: CATFRDPGRGSPLHF.